This TCR beta chain was identified during a study of blood T cells in healthy people across ages. V was shortened by 5 bases and J by 5 bases, with 20 bases between the two germline ends. CDR1 is SGDLS and CDR2 is YYNGEE in the germline V gene. The length of the CDR3 is 16 residues. On this clonotype: The target antigen is unknown. A much bigger clone sits one base away, suggesting this may be a read error.

Study-wide results and caveats: With unsorted PBMCs, a conclusive comparison of naive versus antigen-experienced cells was not possible.

Primed by a sample-barcoded 5' primer and a J-beta primer mix, a second PCR proceeded for about 6 to 11 cycles. Any given sample supplied a minimum of 2.5 million CDR3-containing paired-end reads. TCRdb re-called the 5' RACE reads through MiXCR, storing one row per CDR3 protein. The repertoire holds roughly 640,000 distinct CDR3 sequences, with about 30% as singletons. This clonotype was sampled from a woman of 80 years or more in good health. The sequencing input was blood. The chain is built from TRBV9 and TRBJ2-1; TRBD2 is a possible D gene (7 bases). DNA for the CDR3: TGTGCCAGCAGGGGGGGGGACACGAGACGCCACAATGAGCAGTTCTTC. Amino acid sequence: CASRGGDTRRHNEQFF.